Below, one T cell receptor beta chain is given with its context. This record comes from a study of T-cell reconstitution after alpha-beta-depleted transplantation in children. V lost 1 base and J lost 1; bases outside the gene matches: 9. The germline gives CDR1 LGHDT, CDR2 YNNKEL (reference sequence). There are 18 residues in the CDR3. As it was prepared, the TCRbeta library received unique molecular identifiers. From the PCR reads, TCRdb called clonotypes with MiXCR, one entry per CDR3 protein. The table includes almost 500,000 distinct CDR3 sequences, roughly an eighth detected once. The sample in question was PBMCs from the stem cell graft donor, obtained from the stem cell graft. The chain joins TRBV3-1 to TRBJ2-4; 8 nucleotides align to TRBD2. This clonotype was obtained from a human donor who donated a stem cell graft to a child with combined immunodeficiency. CDR3 in amino acids: CASSQGVRGGWAKNIQYF. CDR3 nucleotides: TGTGCCAGCAGCCAAGGCGTCCGCGGGGGGTGGGCCAAAAACATTCAGTACTTC.